This T cell receptor (beta chain) was observed in a study of blood T cell repertoires in COVID-19. About the research overall: COVID-19 samples, acute and convalescent, were from the United States, Italy and Spain. PBMCs, B-cell-depleted T cells, or T cells were the source of the cDNA or gDNA that made up the material.

The ends were cut back, 3 bases at V and 4 bases at J, with 12 bases in the middle. CDR3 length equals 14 residues. Germline CDR1 reads MDHEN; CDR2 reads SYDVKM. In the original analysis: The authors estimated nucleated cell counts from reference gene primer amplification. The method was immunoSEQ multiplex PCR; TCRdb's version includes in-frame clones alone and lacks a portion of them. Clonal size and the V and J genes are those of that table, whereas D and trimming came from the DNA. The repertoire holds 62,000 or so clones, with approximately 90% as singletons. The material sequenced was peripheral blood. V is TRBV28 and J is TRBJ1-2; D is uncertain. The clonotype comes from a man aged 50 or older with acute or convalescent COVID-19. CDR3 nucleotides: TGTGCCAGCAGTTTTTGGTGGCCGATCTATGGCTACACCTTC. Residues: CASSFWWPIYGYTF.